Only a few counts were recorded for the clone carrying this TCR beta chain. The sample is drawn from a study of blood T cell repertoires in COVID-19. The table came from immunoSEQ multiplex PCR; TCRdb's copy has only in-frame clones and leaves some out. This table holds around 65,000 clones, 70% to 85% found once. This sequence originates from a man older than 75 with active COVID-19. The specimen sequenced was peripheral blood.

CDR3 DNA: TGCGCCAGCAGCTTGCAGGCGGGAAATGGCTACACCTTC. Translated: CASSLQAGNGYTF. The chain recombines TRBV5-1 with TRBJ1-2, with D hard to call. Germline lookup yields CDR1 SGHRS and CDR2 YFSETQ. The CDR3 has 13 amino acids. Trimming pared 1 base from V and 6 bases from J, leaving 10 bases between.